A single sample is the source of the 25 T cell receptor beta chains below, sequenced in a study of T cells after yellow fever vaccination. TCRdb used MiXCR to reprocess the 5' RACE reads, holding one entry per CDR3 protein. The table has 300,000 to 350,000 distinct CDR3 sequences, approximately 4.3% seen once. This specimen consisted of PBMCs, obtained 15 days after the yellow fever booster vaccination. These receptors were taken from a man between 18 and 29 years old who received the YFV17D yellow fever vaccine.

This clonotype was seen repeatedly, ten times or more. This chain connects TRBV7-6 to TRBJ2-5; TRBD2 matches 13 bases. Germline V gene sequence: CDR1 SGHVS, CDR2 FNYEAQ. The CDR3 is 16 residues long. V shed 5 bases and J 5 bases; nucleotides not matched to a gene: 8. The CDR3 bases are TGTGCCAGCAGCCTTCTAGGGACTAGCGGGATCGAGACCCAGTACTTC. Amino acid sequence: CASSLLGTSGIETQYF. Full variable domain (missing parts from reference TRBV7-6 and TRBJ2-5): GAGVSQSPRYKVTKRGQDVALRCDPISGHVSLYWYRQALGQGPEFLTYFNYEAQQDKSGLPNDRFSAERPEGSISTLTIQRTEQRDSAMYRCASSLLGTSGIETQYFGPGTRLLVL.

This clonotype was detected only a few times. The rearrangement joins TRBV20-1 to TRBJ2-7; 8 nucleotides line up with TRBD1. This CDR3 contains 13 residues. Germline V lookup: CDR1 DFQATT, CDR2 SNEGSKA (reference sequence). V dropped 6 bases and J dropped 0; count of bases not matched to a gene: 4. CDR3 sequence (DNA): TGCAGTGCGAGGACAGGGAGCTCCTACGAGCAGTACGTC. Translating it yields CSARTGSSYEQYV.

The CDR3 is CASSLRAGVSKGANVLTF. For the CDR3, the DNA is TGTGCCAGCAGCTTACGTGCAGGGGTTTCGAAAGGGGCCAACGTCCTGACTTTC. V and J are TRBV7-8 and TRBJ2-6; possibly TRBD1 for D (6 bases). Germline-derived CDR1 and CDR2 are SGHVS and FQNEAQ. The CDR3 consists of 18 residues. Trimming shortened V by 2 bases and J by 4 bases, and 18 bases separated the two germline ends.

The chain joins TRBV20-1 to TRBJ2-1; D call uncertain. CDR1 is DFQATT and CDR2 is SNEGSKA in the germline V gene (reference sequence). The CDR3 is made up of 10 amino acids. V lost 3 bases and J lost 7, with 4 bases in between. The CDR3 sequence: CSASENEQFF. Written as DNA, the CDR3 is TGCAGTGCTAGTGAGAATGAGCAGTTCTTC.

The chain carries TRBV7-2 and TRBJ1-1; 7 nucleotides align to TRBD1. Per the germline V gene, CDR1 is SGHTA and CDR2 is FQGNSA. V gave up 1 base and J gave up 8 bases; unmatched junction bases: 10. This CDR3 contains 15 residues. The CDR3 loop reads CASSLVGQVESEAFF. The CDR3 DNA sequence: TGTGCCAGCAGCTTAGTAGGACAGGTTGAATCCGAAGCTTTCTTT.

This clonotype showed up many times. The V gene is TRBV7-9, the J gene TRBJ1-1; D is perhaps TRBD1 (5 bases). Germline assignment: CDR1 SEHNR and CDR2 FQNEAQ (reference sequence). Trimming pared 5 bases from V and 3 bases from J, leaving 13 bases between. The CDR3 has 14 residues. The CDR3 DNA is TGTGCCAGCAGCCAAGGGCAAGGGGACACTGAAGCTTTCTTT. It is translated as CASSQGQGDTEAFF.

This clonotype was detected many times. The chain links TRBV12-3 or TRBV12-4 to TRBJ2-5; 7 nucleotides line up with TRBD2. This CDR3 spans 18 amino acids. With 5 bases clipped from V and 1 base from J, the junction kept 16 bases outside the gene matches. The CDR3, as DNA: TGTGCCAGCAGTCCCCCGGGAAGGACTAGTCAAGCCCAAGAGACCCAGTACTTC. Amino acids: CASSPPGRTSQAQETQYF.

This clonotype was found a few times. The V and J genes are TRBV6-5 and TRBJ1-2; tentatively, D is TRBD1 (6 bases). Germline CDR1 is MNHEY and CDR2 is SVGAGI. This CDR3 comprises 15 residues. Trimming took off 2 bases at V and 0 bases at J, with 10 bases between the two ends. In nucleotides, the CDR3 is TGTGCCAGCAGTTACGCAGAGGGGGCTAACTATGGCTACACCTTC. Protein sequence: CASSYAEGANYGYTF.

The rearrangement joins TRBV6-5 to TRBJ2-1, with D possibly matching TRBD2 (5 bases). Germline CDR1 MNHEY, CDR2 SVGAGI. V lost 0 bases to trimming and J lost 1 base, with 13 bases between them. This CDR3 has 17 residues. The CDR3 loop is CASSYSTGGLSYNEQFF. As DNA, the CDR3 is TGTGCCAGCAGTTACTCGACGGGCGGGCTTTCCTACAATGAGCAGTTCTTC.

This clonotype was recorded a few times. The chain recombines TRBV5-1 with TRBJ2-2; 8 bases agree with TRBD2. There are 20 residues in the CDR3. With 0 bases clipped from V and 3 bases from J, the junction kept 16 bases outside the gene matches. The germline V gene encodes CDR1 SGHRS and CDR2 YFSETQ. The CDR3 bases are TGCGCCAGCAGCTTGGCCGTGGTAGCGGGACCCTTCCATGACACCGGGGAGCTGTTTTTT. Amino acid sequence: CASSLAVVAGPFHDTGELFF. The complete variable domain, with remaining parts taken from reference TRBV5-1 and TRBJ2-2, reads KAGVTQTPRYLIKTRGQQVTLSCSPISGHRSVSWYQQTPGQGLQFLFEYFSETQRNKGNFPGRFSGRQFSNSRSEMNVSTLELGDSALYLCASSLAVVAGPFHDTGELFFGEGSRLTVL.

This clonotype came up many times. The CDR3 spells CASSYSSGTGFEQYF. CDR3 nucleotides: TGTGCCAGCAGTTACTCGAGTGGGACAGGGTTCGAGCAGTACTTC. The chain joins TRBV6-5 to TRBJ2-7; 9 bases line up with TRBD1. Germline CDR1 is MNHEY and CDR2 is SVGAGI. V shed 0 bases, J shed 6 bases, and the junction held 6 bases outside the gene matches. The CDR3 runs 15 residues.

This clonotype occurred a few times. This chain connects TRBV3-1 to TRBJ1-4; perhaps TRBD1 as D (6 bases). Germline V gene lookup returns CDR1 LGHDT and CDR2 YNNKEL (reference sequence). Trimming shortened V by 4 bases and J by 5 bases, and 14 bases separated the two germline ends. The CDR3 spans 15 residues. The CDR3, as DNA: TGTGCCAGCAGCCCGCGGACAGTCTGGAATGAAAAACTGTTTTTT. Translation: CASSPRTVWNEKLFF.

This clonotype came up many times. The J gene is TRBJ1-5, the V gene TRBV6-5; 10 bases line up with TRBD1. Unmatched junction bases numbered 7, after V lost 6 bases and J lost 5 bases. Per germline, CDR1 MNHEY and CDR2 SVGAGI. The CDR3 has 15 residues. The CDR3 sequence: CASSRQGAAHQPQHF. The CDR3 DNA follows: TGTGCCAGCAGCCGACAGGGGGCGGCCCATCAGCCCCAGCATTTT.

J is TRBJ2-1 and V is TRBV15, with TRBD1 identical over 10 bases. J gave up 5 bases and V 1 base, and 2 bases lay outside the gene matches. The CDR3 runs to 15 residues. Germline assignment: CDR1 LNHNV and CDR2 YYDKDF (reference sequence). This chain's CDR3 is CATSRGQGANNEQFF. The DNA of the CDR3 is TGTGCCACCAGCAGAGGACAGGGGGCAAACAATGAGCAGTTCTTC.

This clonotype was observed many times. The chain has TRBV7-3 and TRBJ2-2; D is perhaps TRBD1 (5 bases). Germline assignment: CDR1 SGHTA and CDR2 FQGTGA. The V end lost 9 bases, the J end lost 4 bases, and 18 bases lay between the germline ends. This CDR3 spans 15 amino acids. CDR3 in DNA: TGTGCCAGGGGTCCTGGGGCTAAAGCCACCGGGGAGCTGTTTTTT. Protein product: CARGPGAKATGELFF.

This clonotype occurred a few times. The chain recombines TRBV27 with TRBJ2-2; 9 bases are shared with TRBD1. V gave up 2 bases and J gave up 6 bases; unmatched junction bases: 7. The CDR3 length is 16 residues. CDR1 is MNHEY and CDR2 is SMNVEV in the germline V gene (reference sequence). The CDR3 here is CASSLGDRDPAGELFF. The CDR3 region has the DNA TGTGCCAGCAGTTTAGGGGACAGGGATCCGGCCGGGGAGCTGTTTTTT.

The table lists this clonotype with a few counts. The chain combines TRBV7-9 with TRBJ2-7; 8 bases match TRBD2. There are 15 residues in the CDR3. The junction had 8 bases not matched to a gene; V was cut back by 7 bases and J by 0 bases. The germline V gene encodes CDR1 SEHNR and CDR2 FQNEAQ (reference sequence). CDR3 DNA sequence: TGTGCCAGCACTCCCCGGGGGGGGTACTCCTACGAGCAGTACTTC. It yields the protein CASTPRGGYSYEQYF.

The genes are TRBV12-3 or TRBV12-4 and TRBJ1-1; 10 bases map to TRBD1. V trimming: 5 bases; J trimming: 7 bases; junction bases outside the gene matches: 7. The CDR3 covers 14 residues. CDR3 in amino acids: CASSTAGTGDEAFF. In DNA, the CDR3 is TGTGCCAGCAGTACCGCCGGGACAGGGGATGAAGCTTTCTTT.

The chain has TRBV5-4 and TRBJ2-7; 11 bases match TRBD2. The length of the CDR3 is 15 residues. The trim removed 3 bases at V and 6 bases at J, leaving 8 bases unmatched. Germline CDR1 SGHNT, CDR2 YYREEE (reference sequence). The CDR3 loop reads CASSSQTSGVLEQYF. The CDR3 region has the DNA TGTGCCAGCAGCTCACAGACTAGCGGGGTTCTCGAGCAGTACTTC.

A word on this clonotype: One end of the junction fails to match germline, which may point to a read error. The chain links TRBV24-1 to TRBJ2-1; TRBD1 matches 8 bases. The CDR3 is 15 residues long. Germline V lookup: CDR1 KGHDR, CDR2 SFDVKD. CDR3 coding DNA: TGTGCCACCAGTGAGCGGACAGGGCGGTCGAATGAGAAGTTCTTC. Amino acid sequence: CATSERTGRSNEKFF.

The rearrangement joins TRBV30 to TRBJ2-1, with TRBD2 matching 8 bases. CDR1 is GTSNPN and CDR2 is SVGIG in the germline V gene (reference sequence). With 0 bases clipped from V and 5 bases from J, the junction kept 6 bases outside the gene matches. This CDR3 is built from 15 residues. CDR3 DNA: TGTGCCTGGAGTGTAGGGACTAGTAACGACAATGAGCAGTTCTTC. Protein: CAWSVGTSNDNEQFF.

The chain employs TRBV6-5 and TRBJ2-7, with D possibly called TRBD1 or TRBD2 (5 bases each). In germline, CDR1 is MNHEY, CDR2 SVGAGI. The length of the CDR3 is 15 residues. Trimming left V 0 bases short and J 2 bases short, with 11 bases between. CDR3: CASSYSYGAAYEQYF. CDR3 DNA: TGTGCCAGCAGTTACTCGTACGGGGCAGCCTACGAGCAGTACTTC.

This clonotype was observed a handful of times. The genes are TRBV5-5 and TRBJ1-5; D gene uncertain. This CDR3 region has 16 residues. Germline loops: CDR1 SGHKS, CDR2 YYEKEE (reference sequence). The V end was cut by 3 bases, the J end by 2 bases, with 15 bases between. CDR3 coding DNA: TGTGCCAGCAGCTCCCGCGAGGGAGATGGCAATCAGCCCCAGCATTTT. This encodes CASSSREGDGNQPQHF. The whole variable domain, filled in from reference TRBV5-5 and TRBJ1-5, reads DAGVTQSPTHLIKTRGQQVTLRCSPISGHKSVSWYQQVLGQGPQFIFQYYEKEERGRGNFPDRFSARQFPNYSSELNVNALLLGDSALYLCASSSREGDGNQPQHFGDGTRLSIL.

This clonotype was counted many times. The chain joins TRBV6-5 to TRBJ2-6, with TRBD1 identical over 7 bases. This CDR3 comprises 18 residues. Trimming at V came to 0 bases and at J to 0 bases, leaving 5 bases not matched to a gene. The V gene's germline CDR1 is MNHEY and CDR2 SVGAGI. The CDR3 sequence: CASSYSGQVLSGANVLTF. In DNA form, the CDR3 reads TGTGCCAGCAGTTACTCAGGACAGGTCCTCTCTGGGGCCAACGTCCTGACTTTC.

This clonotype was observed many times. This chain links TRBV12-3 or TRBV12-4 with TRBJ2-5; tentatively, D is TRBD1 (5 bases). Trimming stripped 8 bases from V and 3 bases from J, with 16 bases between. The CDR3 totals 14 residues. The CDR3: CASCPVQGEETQYF. The CDR3 DNA is TGTGCCAGCTGTCCGGTCCAGGGTGAAGAGACCCAGTACTTC.